This T cell receptor (beta chain) was sequenced in a study of cytomegalovirus exposure and HLA in healthy donors. PCR employed 60 Vbeta and 13 Jbeta primers. Data came from immunoSEQ multiplex PCR; TCRdb stores just in-frame clones and leaves some out. The sample holds about 130,000 clones; around 80% are singletons and the top ten take approximately 1.6%. Comments on this clone: Its target is unknown.

V was clipped by 7 bases and J by 4 bases, with 19 bases between them. The length of the CDR3 is 15 residues. Per germline, CDR1 SGHAT and CDR2 FQNNGV. General observations from the study: TCR beta sequences numbering 15,000 to 20,000 were associated with HLA alleles at 0.05 false discovery rate in a later analysis.

Material: PBMCs. The clonotype originates from a woman aged 18 to 35 in good health and CMV-seronegative. The chain joins TRBV11-2 to TRBJ1-1; D is perhaps TRBD1 (5 bases). The CDR3 nucleotides read TGTGCCAGCACCCAAAGGCCGGGGGTATCCACTGAAGCTTTCTTT. As protein: CASTQRPGVSTEAFF.